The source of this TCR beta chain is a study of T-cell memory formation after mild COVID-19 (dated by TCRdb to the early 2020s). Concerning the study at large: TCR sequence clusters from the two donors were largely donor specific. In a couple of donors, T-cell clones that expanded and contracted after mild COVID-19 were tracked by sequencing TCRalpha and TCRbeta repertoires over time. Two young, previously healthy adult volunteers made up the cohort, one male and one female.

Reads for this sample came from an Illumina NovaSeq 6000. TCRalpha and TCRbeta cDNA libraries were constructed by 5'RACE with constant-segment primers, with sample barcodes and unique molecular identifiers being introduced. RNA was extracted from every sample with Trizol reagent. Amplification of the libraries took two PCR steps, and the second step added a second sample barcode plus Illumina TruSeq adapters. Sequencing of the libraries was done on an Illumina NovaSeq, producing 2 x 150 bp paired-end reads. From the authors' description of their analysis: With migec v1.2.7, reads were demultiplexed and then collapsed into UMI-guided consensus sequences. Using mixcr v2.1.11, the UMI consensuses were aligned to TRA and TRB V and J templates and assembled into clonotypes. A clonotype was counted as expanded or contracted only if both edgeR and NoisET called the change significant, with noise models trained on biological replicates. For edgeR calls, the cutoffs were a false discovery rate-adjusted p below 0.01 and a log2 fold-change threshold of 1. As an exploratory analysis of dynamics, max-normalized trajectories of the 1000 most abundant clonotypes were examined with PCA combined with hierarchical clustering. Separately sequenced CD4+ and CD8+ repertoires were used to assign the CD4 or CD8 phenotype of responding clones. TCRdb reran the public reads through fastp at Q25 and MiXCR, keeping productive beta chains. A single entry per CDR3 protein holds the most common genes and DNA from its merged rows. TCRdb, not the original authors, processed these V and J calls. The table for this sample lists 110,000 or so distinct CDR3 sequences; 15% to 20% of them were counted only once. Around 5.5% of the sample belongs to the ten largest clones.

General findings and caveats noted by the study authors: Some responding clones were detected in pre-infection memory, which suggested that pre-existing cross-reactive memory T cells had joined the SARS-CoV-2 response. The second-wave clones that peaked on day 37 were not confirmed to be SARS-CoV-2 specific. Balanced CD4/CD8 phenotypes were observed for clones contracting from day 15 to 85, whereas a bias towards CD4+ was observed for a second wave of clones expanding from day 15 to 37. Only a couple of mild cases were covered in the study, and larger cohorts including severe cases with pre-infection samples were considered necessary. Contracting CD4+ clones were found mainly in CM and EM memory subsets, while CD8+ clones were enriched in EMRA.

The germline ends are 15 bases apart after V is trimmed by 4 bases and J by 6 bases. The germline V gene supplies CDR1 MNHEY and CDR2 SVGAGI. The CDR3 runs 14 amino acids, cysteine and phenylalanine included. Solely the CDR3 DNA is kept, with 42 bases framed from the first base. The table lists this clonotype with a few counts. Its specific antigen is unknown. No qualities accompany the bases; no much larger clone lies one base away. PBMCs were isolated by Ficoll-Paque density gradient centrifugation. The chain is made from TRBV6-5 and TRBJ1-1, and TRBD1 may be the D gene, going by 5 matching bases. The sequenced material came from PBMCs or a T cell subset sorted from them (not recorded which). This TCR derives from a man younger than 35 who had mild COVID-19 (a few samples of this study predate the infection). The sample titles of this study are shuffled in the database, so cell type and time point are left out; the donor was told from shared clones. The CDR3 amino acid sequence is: CASSSLMRGAEAFF. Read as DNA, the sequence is TGTGCCAGCAGTTCACTTATGCGGGGCGCTGAAGCTTTCTTT.